The 8 T cell receptor beta chains below all came from one sample that was sequenced in a study of metastatic and nonmetastatic thyroid tumors. There were no patients who had received any treatment before thyroid surgery. MiXCR was used by TCRdb to re-call the PCR reads. The sample carries roughly 8,700 clones, about 30% recorded once. Sequencing was done on a sample of tumor tissue. These receptors came from a female donor with papillary thyroid cancer or a benign thyroid nodule (not recorded which). Some clones in this sample may be carry-over from other donors' samples.

The genes are TRBV6-2 or TRBV6-3 and TRBJ1-1; D not resolved. Trimming shortened V by 0 bases and J by 1 base, and 0 bases separated the two germline ends. The CDR3 sequence is 12 residues long. Per germline, CDR1 MNHEY and CDR2 SVGEGT. The CDR3 DNA reads TGTGCCAGCAGTTACTCGAACACTGAAGCTTTCTTT. It encodes CASSYSNTEAFF.

The chain uses TRBV6-1 and TRBJ2-2; D remains unclear. The length of the CDR3 is 14 residues. Germline CDR1 and CDR2: MNHNS and SASEGT. The ends were cut back, 7 bases at V and 2 bases at J, with 11 bases in the middle. The CDR3 DNA sequence: TGTGCCAGCACATATGAAGTAAACACCGGGGAGCTGTTTTTT. Encoded protein: CASTYEVNTGELFF.

The chain uses TRBV19 and TRBJ2-7, with D perhaps assigned TRBD1 or TRBD2 (5 bases each). The CDR3 is made up of 14 amino acids. Trimming pared 6 bases from V and 6 bases from J, leaving 18 bases between. In germline, CDR1 is LNHDA, CDR2 SQIVND (reference sequence). The CDR3 is CASSPGTTGREQYF. CDR3 DNA: TGTGCCAGTAGCCCGGGGACCACGGGGCGCGAGCAGTACTTC.

Many counts were recorded for this clone. This may be a read error: a much more frequent sequence differs by one nucleotide. This chain uses TRBV20-1 with TRBJ1-2; TRBD1 matches at 7 bases. CDR1 and CDR2 (germline): DFQATT, SNEGSKA (reference sequence). With 1 base clipped from V and 7 bases from J, the junction kept 15 bases outside the gene matches. There are 16 residues in the CDR3. CDR3 DNA: TGCAGTGCTAGAGTCCCTAAGACAGGGAGGTTCGGTGGCTACACCTTC. It specifies CSARVPKTGRFGGYTF.

In its sample, this clone was seen a few times. The rearrangement joins TRBV6-1 to TRBJ2-2, with 9 bases lining up with TRBD1. The germline gives CDR1 MNHNS, CDR2 SASEGT. There are 16 residues in the CDR3. V trimming: 2 bases; J trimming: 7 bases; junction bases outside the gene matches: 8. This CDR3 reads CASSEPPGQGLGELFF. Here the CDR3 DNA reads TGTGCCAGCAGTGAACCTCCGGGACAGGGACTCGGGGAGCTGTTTTTT.

The J gene is TRBJ1-2, the V gene TRBV28; D call uncertain. CDR1 and CDR2 from the germline V gene are MDHEN and SYDVKM. There are 14 residues in the CDR3. The V end lost 4 bases, the J end lost 1 base, and 10 bases lay between the germline ends. CDR3 sequence reads: CASSSGMNNYGYTF. The CDR3 DNA follows: TGTGCCAGCAGTTCGGGGATGAATAACTATGGCTACACCTTC.

This clone has at least ten counts. This sequence joins TRBV20-1 and TRBJ2-1; D is uncertain. Germline V CDR1 and CDR2: DFQATT, SNEGSKA (reference sequence). Trimming removed 2 bases at V and 9 bases at J, with 11 bases between. This CDR3 spans 12 amino acids. The CDR3 coding sequence is TGCAGTGCTAGACTAGGTCTGAGTGAGCAGTTCTTC. Its translation is CSARLGLSEQFF.

In its sample, this clone was seen many times. The rearrangement links TRBV7-3 to TRBJ2-3; 8 bases are a match to TRBD2. The germline V gene has CDR1 SGHTA and CDR2 FQGTGA. V lost 0 bases and J lost 6; bases outside the gene matches: 2. The CDR3 contains 14 residues. The CDR3 nucleotides read TGTGCCAGCAGCTTAACTGGGACTAGGGATACGCAGTATTTT. Translation: CASSLTGTRDTQYF.